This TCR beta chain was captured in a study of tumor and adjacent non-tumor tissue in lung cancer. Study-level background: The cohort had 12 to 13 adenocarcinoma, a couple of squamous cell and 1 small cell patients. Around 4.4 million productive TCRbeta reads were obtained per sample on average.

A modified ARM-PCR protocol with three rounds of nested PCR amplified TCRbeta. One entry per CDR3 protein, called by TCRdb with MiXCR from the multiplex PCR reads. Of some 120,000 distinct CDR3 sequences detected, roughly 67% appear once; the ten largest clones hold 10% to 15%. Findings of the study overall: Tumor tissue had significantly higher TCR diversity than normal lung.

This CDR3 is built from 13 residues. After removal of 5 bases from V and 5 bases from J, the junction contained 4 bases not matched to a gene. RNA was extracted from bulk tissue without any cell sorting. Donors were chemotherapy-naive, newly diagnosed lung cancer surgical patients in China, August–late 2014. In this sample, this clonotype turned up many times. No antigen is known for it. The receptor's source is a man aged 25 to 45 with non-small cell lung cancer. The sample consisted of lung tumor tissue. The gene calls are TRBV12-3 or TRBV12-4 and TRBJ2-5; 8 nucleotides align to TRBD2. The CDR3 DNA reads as TGTGCCAGCAGTAGGCGACTAGCGGAGACCCAGTACTTC. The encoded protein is CASSRRLAETQYF.